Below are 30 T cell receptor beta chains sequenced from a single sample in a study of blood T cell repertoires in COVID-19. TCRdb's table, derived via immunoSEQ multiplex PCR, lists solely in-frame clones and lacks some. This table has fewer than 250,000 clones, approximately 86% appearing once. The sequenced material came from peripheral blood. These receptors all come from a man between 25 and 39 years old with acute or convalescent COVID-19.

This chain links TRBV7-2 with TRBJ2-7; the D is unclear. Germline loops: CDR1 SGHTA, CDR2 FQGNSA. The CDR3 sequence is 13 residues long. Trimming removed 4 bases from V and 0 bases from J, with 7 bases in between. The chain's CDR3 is CASSSRSSYEQYF. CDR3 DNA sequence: TGTGCCAGCAGCTCCAGAAGCTCCTACGAGCAGTACTTC.

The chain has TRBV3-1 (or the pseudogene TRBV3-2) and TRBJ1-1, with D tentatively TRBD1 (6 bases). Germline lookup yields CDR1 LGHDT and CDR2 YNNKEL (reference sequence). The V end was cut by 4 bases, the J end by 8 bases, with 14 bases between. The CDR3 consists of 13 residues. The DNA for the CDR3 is TGTGCCAGCAGCCCTTTACAGGGTCGGGAAGCTTTCTTT. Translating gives CASSPLQGREAFF.

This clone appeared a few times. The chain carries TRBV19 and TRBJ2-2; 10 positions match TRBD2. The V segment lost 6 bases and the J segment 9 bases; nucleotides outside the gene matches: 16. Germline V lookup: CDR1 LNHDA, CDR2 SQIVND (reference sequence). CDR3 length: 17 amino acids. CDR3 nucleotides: TGTGCCAGTAGAGGGAGGTCTCGTGGACTAGCGGTAAGGGAGCTGTTTTTT. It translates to CASRGRSRGLAVRELFF.

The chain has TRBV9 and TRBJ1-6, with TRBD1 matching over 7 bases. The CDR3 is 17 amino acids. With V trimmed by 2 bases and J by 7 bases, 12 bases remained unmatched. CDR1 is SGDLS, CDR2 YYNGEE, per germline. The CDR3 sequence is CASSVHDRAVDNSPLHF. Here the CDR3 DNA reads TGTGCCAGCAGCGTCCACGACAGGGCGGTCGACAATTCACCCCTCCACTTT.

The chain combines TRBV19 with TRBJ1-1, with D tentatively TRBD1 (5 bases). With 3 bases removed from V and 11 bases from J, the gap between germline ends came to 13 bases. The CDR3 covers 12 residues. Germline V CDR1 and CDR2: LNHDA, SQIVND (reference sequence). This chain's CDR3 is CASSILQGWAFF. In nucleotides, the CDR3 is TGTGCCAGTAGTATCCTCCAGGGATGGGCTTTCTTT.

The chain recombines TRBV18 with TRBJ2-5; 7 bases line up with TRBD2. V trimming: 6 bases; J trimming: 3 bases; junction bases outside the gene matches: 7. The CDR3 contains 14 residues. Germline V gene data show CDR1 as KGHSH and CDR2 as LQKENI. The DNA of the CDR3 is TGTGCCAGCTCCCCCCCGGGACTAAAAGAGACCCAGTACTTC. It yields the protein CASSPPGLKETQYF.

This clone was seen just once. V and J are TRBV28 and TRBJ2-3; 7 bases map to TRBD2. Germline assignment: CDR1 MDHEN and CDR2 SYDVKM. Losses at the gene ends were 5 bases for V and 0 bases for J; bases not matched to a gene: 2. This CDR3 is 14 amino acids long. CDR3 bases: TGTGCCAGCAGTACGGGGGGTAGCACAGATACGCAGTATTTT. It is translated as CASSTGGSTDTQYF.

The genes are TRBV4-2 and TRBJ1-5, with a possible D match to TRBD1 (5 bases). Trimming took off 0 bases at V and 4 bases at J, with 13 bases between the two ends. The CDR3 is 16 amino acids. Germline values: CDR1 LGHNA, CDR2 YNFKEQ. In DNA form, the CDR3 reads TGTGCCAGCAGCCAAGATCCCCGACAGATTAATCAGCCCCAGCATTTT. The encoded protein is CASSQDPRQINQPQHF.

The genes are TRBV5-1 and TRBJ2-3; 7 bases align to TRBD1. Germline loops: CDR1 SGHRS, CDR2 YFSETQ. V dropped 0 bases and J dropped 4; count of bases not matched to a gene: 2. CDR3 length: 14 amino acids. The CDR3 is CASSLDRGPDTQYF. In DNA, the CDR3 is TGCGCCAGCAGCTTGGACAGGGGCCCAGATACGCAGTATTTT.

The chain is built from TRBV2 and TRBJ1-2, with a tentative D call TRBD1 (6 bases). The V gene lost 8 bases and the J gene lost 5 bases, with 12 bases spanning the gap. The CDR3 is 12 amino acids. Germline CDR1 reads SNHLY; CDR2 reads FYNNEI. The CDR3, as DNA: TGTGCCAGCCACCCCGGGACATATGGCTACACCTTC. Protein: CASHPGTYGYTF.

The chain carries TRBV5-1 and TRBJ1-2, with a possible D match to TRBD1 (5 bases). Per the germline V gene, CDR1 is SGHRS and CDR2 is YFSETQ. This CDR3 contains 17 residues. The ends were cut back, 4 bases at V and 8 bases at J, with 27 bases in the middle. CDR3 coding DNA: TGCGCCAGCAGCGTAGCGGGAGCAGGGCAAGCAGCGGGGGGCTACACCTTC. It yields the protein CASSVAGAGQAAGGYTF.

Written as DNA, the CDR3 is TGTGCCAGCAGCCCCGGGCCAGGGAAAGAGAACACCGGGGAGCTGTTTTTT. Its translation is CASSPGPGKENTGELFF. The chain combines TRBV11-3 with TRBJ2-2, with a tentative D call TRBD1 (5 bases). Germline assignment: CDR1 SGHNT and CDR2 YENEEA. This CDR3 region has 17 residues. The V gene lost 5 bases and the J gene lost 1 base, with 17 bases spanning the gap.

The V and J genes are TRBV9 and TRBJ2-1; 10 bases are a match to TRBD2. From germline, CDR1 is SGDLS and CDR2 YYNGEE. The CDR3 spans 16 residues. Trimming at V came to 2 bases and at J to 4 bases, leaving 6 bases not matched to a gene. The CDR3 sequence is CASSVLTSGYYNEQFF. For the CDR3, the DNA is TGTGCCAGCAGCGTCCTGACTAGCGGGTATTACAATGAGCAGTTCTTC.

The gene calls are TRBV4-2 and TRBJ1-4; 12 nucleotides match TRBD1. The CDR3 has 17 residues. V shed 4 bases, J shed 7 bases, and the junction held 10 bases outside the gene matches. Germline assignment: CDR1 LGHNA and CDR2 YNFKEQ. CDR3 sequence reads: CASSPRDRGRRGEKLFF. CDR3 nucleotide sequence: TGTGCCAGCAGCCCCCGGGACAGGGGGCGTAGGGGTGAAAAACTGTTTTTT.

The CDR3 protein is CASRHHPSTNEKLFF. Here the CDR3 DNA reads TGCGCCAGCAGACATCATCCCTCAACTAATGAAAAACTGTTTTTT. The chain employs TRBV5-1 and TRBJ1-4; D unclear. Germline V gene lookup returns CDR1 SGHRS and CDR2 YFSETQ. The CDR3 sequence is 15 residues long. V shed 5 bases and J shed 0 bases, with 11 bases lying between them.

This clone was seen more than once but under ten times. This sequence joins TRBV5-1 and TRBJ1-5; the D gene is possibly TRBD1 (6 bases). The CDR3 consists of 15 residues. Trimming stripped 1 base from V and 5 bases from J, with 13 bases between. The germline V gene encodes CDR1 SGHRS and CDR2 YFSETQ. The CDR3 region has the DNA TGCGCCAGCAGCTTGACGACAGGTAAAGATCAGCCCCAGCATTTT. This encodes CASSLTTGKDQPQHF.

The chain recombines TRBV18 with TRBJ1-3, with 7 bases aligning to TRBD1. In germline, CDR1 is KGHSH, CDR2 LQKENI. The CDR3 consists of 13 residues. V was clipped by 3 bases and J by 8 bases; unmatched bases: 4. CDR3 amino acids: CASSPSQGDTIYF. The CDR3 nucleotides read TGTGCCAGCTCACCCTCCCAGGGGGACACCATATATTTT.

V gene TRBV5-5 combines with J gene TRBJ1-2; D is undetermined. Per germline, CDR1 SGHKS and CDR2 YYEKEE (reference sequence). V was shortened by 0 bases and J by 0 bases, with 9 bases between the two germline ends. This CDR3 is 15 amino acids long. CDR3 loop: CASSLGYRANYGYTF. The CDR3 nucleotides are TGTGCCAGCAGCTTGGGGTACAGAGCTAACTATGGCTACACCTTC.

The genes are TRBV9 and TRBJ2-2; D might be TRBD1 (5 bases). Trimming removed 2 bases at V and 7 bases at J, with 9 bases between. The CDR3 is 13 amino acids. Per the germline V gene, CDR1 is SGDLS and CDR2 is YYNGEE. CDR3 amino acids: CASSVQGDGELFF. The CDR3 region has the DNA TGTGCCAGCAGCGTGCAGGGTGACGGGGAGCTGTTTTTT.

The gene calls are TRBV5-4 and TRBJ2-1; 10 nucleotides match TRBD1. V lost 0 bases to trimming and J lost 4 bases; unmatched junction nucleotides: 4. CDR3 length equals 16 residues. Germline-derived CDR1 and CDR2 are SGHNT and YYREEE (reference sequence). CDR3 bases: TGTGCCAGCAGCTTGGGGACAGGGGGAATTTACAATGAGCAGTTCTTC. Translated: CASSLGTGGIYNEQFF.

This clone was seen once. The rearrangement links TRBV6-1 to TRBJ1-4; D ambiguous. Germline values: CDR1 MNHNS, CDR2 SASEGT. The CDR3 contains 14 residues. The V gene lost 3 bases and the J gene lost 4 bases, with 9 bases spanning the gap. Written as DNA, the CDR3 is TGTGCCAGCAGTGATGTGGGCAGTAATGAAAAACTGTTTTTT. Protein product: CASSDVGSNEKLFF.

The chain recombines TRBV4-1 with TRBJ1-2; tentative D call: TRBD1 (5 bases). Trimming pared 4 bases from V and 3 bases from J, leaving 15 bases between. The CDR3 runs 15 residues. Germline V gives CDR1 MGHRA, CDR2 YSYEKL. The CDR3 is CASSPRDPGDYGYTF. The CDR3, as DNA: TGCGCCAGCAGCCCCCGGGATCCGGGGGACTATGGCTACACCTTC.

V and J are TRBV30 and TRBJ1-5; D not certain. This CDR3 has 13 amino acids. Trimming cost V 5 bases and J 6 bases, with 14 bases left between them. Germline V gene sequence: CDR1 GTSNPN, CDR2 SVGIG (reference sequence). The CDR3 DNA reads TGTGCCTGGGCCTCGGGGTTTGGTCAGCCCCAGCATTTT. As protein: CAWASGFGQPQHF.

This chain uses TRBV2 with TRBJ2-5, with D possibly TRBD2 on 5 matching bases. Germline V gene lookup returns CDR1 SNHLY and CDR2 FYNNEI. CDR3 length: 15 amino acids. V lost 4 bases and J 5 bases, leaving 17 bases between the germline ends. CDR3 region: CASSVPSPLRETQYF. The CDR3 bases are TGTGCCAGCAGTGTTCCTAGCCCCCTGAGGGAGACCCAGTACTTC.

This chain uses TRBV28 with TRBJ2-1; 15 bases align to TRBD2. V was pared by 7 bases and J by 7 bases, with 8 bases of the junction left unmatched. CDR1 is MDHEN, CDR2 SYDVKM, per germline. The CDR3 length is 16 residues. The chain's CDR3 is CASIFPGTSGRNEQFF. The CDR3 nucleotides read TGTGCCAGCATCTTTCCCGGGACTAGCGGGAGGAATGAGCAGTTCTTC.

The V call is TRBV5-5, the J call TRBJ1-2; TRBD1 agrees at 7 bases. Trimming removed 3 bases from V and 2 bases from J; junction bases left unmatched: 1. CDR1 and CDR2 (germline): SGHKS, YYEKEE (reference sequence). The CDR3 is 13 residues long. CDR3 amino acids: CASSWGQNYGYTF. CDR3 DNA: TGTGCCAGCAGCTGGGGACAGAACTATGGCTACACCTTC.

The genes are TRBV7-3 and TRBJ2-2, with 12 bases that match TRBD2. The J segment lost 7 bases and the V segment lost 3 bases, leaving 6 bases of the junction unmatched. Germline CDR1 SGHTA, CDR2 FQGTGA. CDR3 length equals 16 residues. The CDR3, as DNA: TGTGCCAGCAGCTTGACTAGCGGGGGAGGTGGCGGGGAGCTGTTTTTT. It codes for CASSLTSGGGGGELFF.

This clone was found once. As DNA, the CDR3 is TGCGCCAGCAGCACGGGGAAGAGCTCCTACAATGAGCAGTTCTTC. It yields the protein CASSTGKSSYNEQFF. V usage is TRBV10-1 and J usage is TRBJ2-1; D perhaps matches TRBD2 (5 bases). V lost 6 bases and J lost 0, with 12 bases in between. CDR1 and CDR2 from the germline V gene are WNHNN and SYGVQD (reference sequence). CDR3 length: 15 amino acids.

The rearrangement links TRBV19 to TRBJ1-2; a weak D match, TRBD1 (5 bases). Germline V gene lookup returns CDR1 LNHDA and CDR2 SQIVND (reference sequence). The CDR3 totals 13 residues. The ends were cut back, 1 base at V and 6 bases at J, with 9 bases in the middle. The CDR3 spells CASSIAGYDGYTF. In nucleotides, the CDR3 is TGTGCCAGTAGTATAGCAGGGTATGATGGCTACACCTTC.

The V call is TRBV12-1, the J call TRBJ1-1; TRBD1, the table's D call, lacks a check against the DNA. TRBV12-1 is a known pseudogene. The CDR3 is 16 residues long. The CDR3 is CASSLGRGTWGIEAFF. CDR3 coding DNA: TGTGCCAGCAGCTTAGGCAGGGGCACGTGGGGCATTGAAGCTTTCTTT.